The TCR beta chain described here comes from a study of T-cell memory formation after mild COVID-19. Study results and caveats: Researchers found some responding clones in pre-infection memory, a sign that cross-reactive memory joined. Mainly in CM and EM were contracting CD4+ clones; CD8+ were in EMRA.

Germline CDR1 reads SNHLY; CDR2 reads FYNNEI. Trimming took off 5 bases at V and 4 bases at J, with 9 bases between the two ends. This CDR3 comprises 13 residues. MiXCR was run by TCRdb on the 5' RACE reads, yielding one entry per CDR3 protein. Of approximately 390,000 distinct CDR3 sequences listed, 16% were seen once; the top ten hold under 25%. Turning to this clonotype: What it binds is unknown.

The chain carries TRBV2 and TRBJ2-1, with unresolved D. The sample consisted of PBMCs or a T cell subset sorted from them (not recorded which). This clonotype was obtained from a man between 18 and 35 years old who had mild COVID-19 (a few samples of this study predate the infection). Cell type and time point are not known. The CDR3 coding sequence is TGTGCCAGCAGTACGGAAAAATACAATGAGCAGTTCTTC. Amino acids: CASSTEKYNEQFF.